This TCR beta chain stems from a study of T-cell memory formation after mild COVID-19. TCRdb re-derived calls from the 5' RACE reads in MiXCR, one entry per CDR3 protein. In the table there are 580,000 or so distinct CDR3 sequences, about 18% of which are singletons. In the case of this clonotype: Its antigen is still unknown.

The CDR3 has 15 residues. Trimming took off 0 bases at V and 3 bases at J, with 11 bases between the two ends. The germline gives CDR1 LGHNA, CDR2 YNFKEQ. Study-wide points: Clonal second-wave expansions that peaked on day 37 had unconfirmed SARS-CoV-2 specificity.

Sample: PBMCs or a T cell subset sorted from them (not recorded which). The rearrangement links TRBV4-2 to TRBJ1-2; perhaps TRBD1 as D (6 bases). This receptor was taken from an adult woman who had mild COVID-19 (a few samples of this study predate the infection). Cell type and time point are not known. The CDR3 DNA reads TGTGCCAGCAGCCAAGATCCGACAGGAGACTATGGCTACACCTTC. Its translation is CASSQDPTGDYGYTF.